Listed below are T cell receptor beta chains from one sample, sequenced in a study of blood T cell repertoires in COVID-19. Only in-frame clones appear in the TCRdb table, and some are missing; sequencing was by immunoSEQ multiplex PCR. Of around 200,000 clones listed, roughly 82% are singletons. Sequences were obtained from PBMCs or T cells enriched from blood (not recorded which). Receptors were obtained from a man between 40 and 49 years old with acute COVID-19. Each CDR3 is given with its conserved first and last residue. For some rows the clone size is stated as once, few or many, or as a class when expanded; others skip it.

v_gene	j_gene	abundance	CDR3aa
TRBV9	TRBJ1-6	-	CASSVAPGQGARSNSPLHF
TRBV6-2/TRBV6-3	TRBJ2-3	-	CASSYPRTGGGRTDTQYF
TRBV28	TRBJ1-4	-	CASRSPGQGDEKLFF
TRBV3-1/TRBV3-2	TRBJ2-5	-	CASSQDQEEQETQYF
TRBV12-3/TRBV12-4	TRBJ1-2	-	CASSPGARGYTF
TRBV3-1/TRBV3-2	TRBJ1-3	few	CASSQPDRISGNTIYF
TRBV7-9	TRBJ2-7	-	CASSLDVLGSNYEQYF
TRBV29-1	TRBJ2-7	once	CSVEDFGTGKVHEQYF
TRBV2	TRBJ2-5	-	CASVGSYYQETQYF
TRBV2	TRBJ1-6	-	CASSDRTGGNSPLHF
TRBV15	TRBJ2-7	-	CATSRDTREGRYEQYF
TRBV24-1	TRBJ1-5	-	CATSGAGVIQPQHF
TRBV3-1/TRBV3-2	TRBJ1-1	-	CASSQDHDRLAFF
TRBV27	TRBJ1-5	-	CASRDNYSNQPQHF
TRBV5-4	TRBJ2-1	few	CASSLTGQGYNEQFF
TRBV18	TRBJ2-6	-	CASKQGATGANVLTF
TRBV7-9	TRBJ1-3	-	CASSLAGAEGNTIYF
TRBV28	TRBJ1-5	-	CASSYPDRGGFSYSNQPQHF
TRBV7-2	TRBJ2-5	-	CASSLARGARETQYF
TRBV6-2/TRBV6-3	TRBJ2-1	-	CASSYAGVEHNEQFF
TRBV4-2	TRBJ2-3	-	CASSQERASTDTQYF
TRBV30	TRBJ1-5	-	CAWSSGTAPGGPQHF
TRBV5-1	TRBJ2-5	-	CASSSSLAGTETQYF
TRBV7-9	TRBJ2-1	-	CASSPTRGQNEQFF
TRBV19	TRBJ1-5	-	CASSSLLGTRDQPQHF
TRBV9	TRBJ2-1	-	CASSLLLAGPHNEQFF
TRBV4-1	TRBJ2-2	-	CASSQPGNTGELFF
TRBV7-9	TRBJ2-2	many	CASRRDPGQGHENTGELFF
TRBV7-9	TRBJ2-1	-	CASSMDITNYNEQFF
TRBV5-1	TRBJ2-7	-	CASSLDGAGQGAEQYF
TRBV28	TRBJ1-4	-	CASVPGQFNEKLFF
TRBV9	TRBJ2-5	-	CASSPAPQGGEETQYF
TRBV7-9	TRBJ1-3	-	CAIEDRVGNTIYF
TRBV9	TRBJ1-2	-	CASSALTGGATGYTF
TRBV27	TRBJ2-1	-	CASSSFSGTSSYNEQFF
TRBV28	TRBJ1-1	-	CASRATVNTEAFF
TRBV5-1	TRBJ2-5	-	CASSSRQGEETQYF
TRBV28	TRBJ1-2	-	CASSLDRVSTF